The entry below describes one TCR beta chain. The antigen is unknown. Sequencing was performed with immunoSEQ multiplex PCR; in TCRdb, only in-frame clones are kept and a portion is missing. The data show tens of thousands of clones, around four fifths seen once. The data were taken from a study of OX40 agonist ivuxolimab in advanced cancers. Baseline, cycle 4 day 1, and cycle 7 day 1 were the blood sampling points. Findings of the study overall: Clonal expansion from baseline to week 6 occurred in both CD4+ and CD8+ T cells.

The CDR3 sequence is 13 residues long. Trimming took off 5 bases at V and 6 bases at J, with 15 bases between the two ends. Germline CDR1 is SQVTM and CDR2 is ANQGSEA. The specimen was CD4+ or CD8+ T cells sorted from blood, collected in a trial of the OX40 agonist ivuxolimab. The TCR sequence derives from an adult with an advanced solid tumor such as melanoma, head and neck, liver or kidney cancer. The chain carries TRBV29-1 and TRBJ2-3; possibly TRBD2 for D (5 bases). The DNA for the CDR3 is TGCAGCGTTATTAATAGAGGGTGGGATACGCAGTATTTT. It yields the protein CSVINRGWDTQYF.